This entry lists 24 T cell receptor beta chains sequenced from one sample in a study of T cells expressing NK-cell markers. Reanalyzing the 5' RACE reads, TCRdb keeps one entry per CDR3 protein, without DNA. This sample's clone table lists 550,000 to 600,000 distinct CDR3 sequences. The material sequenced was blood T cells: a sorted CD56 or NKG2C T cell subset, CD4+ or CD8+ T cells, or bulk PBMC T cells (not recorded which). The receptors shown here come from a young man in good health.

CDR3 sequence: CASSWGSGLSTDTQYF. V and J are TRBV12-3 or TRBV12-4 and TRBJ2-3; the TCRdb D gene call, TRBD1, has no DNA to confirm it. The CDR3 totals 16 residues.

The gene calls are TRBV28 and TRBJ2-2; no DNA is available, so the TRBD2 call from TCRdb remains unchecked. Per the germline V gene, CDR1 is MDHEN and CDR2 is SYDVKM. The CDR3 has 13 amino acids. CDR3 protein: CAALTGNTGELFF.

The CDR3 loop is CSAPHGGQGEKLFF. The chain links TRBV20-1 to TRBJ1-4; lacking DNA, the TRBD1 call made by TCRdb goes unchecked. The germline V gene has CDR1 DFQATT and CDR2 SNEGSKA (reference sequence). The length of the CDR3 is 14 residues.

V is TRBV28 and J is TRBJ2-2. The CDR3 runs 12 residues. The germline gives CDR1 MDHEN, CDR2 SYDVKM. The chain's CDR3 is CASSTPTGELFF. The full variable domain, rest sourced from reference TRBV28 and TRBJ2-2, is DVKVTQSSRYLVKRTGEKVFLECVQDMDHENMFWYRQDPGLGLRLIYFSYDVKMKEKGDIPEGYSVSREKKERFSLILESASTNQTSMYLCASSTPTGELFFGEGSRLTVL.

The chain combines TRBV7-2 with TRBJ2-7; TCRdb designates TRBD1, a call that cannot be tested without DNA. The CDR3 sequence is 16 residues long. The germline V gene encodes CDR1 SGHTA and CDR2 FQGNSA. Here the CDR3 reads CASSLVGSEVAYEQYF. The full variable domain, its missing parts supplied by reference TRBV7-2 and TRBJ2-7, is GAGVSQSPSNKVTEKGKDVELRCDPISGHTALYWYRQSLGQGLEFLIYFQGNSAPDKSGLPSDRFSAERTGGSVSTLTIQRTQQEDSAVYLCASSLVGSEVAYEQYFGPGTRLTVT.

This sequence joins TRBV11-1 and TRBJ2-3; with no DNA, the TCRdb D assignment of TRBD1 cannot be verified. Germline CDR1 reads SGHAT; CDR2 reads FQDESV (reference sequence). CDR3 length equals 18 residues. CDR3 loop: CASSLGTGGYRVEDTQYF.

The chain recombines TRBV12-3 or TRBV12-4 with TRBJ1-3; with no DNA, the TCRdb D assignment of TRBD1 cannot be verified. This CDR3 has 16 residues. The CDR3 is CATAAGGQGVWNTIYF.

This chain links TRBV3-1 with TRBJ2-5. The CDR3 length is 16 residues. CDR1 is LGHDT, CDR2 YNNKEL, per germline (reference sequence). The CDR3 protein is CASSQEPARIEETQYF.

The genes are TRBV29-1 and TRBJ2-3; TCRdb gives TRBD1 as the D gene, but with no DNA this cannot be confirmed. The CDR3 sequence is 13 residues long. Germline V CDR1 and CDR2: SQVTM, ANQGSEA. This CDR3 reads CSVPGQGGPTQYF.

This sequence joins TRBV10-1 and TRBJ2-2. CDR1 WNHNN and CDR2 SYGVQD come from the germline V gene (reference sequence). The CDR3 extends over 14 amino acids. The CDR3 protein is CASSEMMNTGELFF.

The chain links TRBV5-6 to TRBJ1-5; TCRdb gives TRBD1 as the D gene, but with no DNA this cannot be confirmed. The CDR3 covers 17 residues. Germline CDR1 SGHDT, CDR2 YYEEEE. CDR3 amino acids: CASSLGRGIMSNQPQHF.

The chain recombines TRBV29-1 with TRBJ1-5; TCRdb names TRBD1, which stays unverified in the absence of DNA. Germline V gene data show CDR1 as SQVTM and CDR2 as ANQGSEA. The CDR3 is 15 residues long. This CDR3 reads CSVERYGTGNQPQHF.

The chain couples TRBV19 to TRBJ1-6. The CDR3 consists of 14 residues. CDR1 is LNHDA, CDR2 SQIVND, per germline (reference sequence). CDR3 protein: CASSTGERNSPLHF.

The J gene is TRBJ2-1, the V gene TRBV5-1; absent DNA, TCRdb's TRBD2 call cannot be checked. The CDR3 contains 15 residues. From germline, CDR1 is SGHRS and CDR2 YFSETQ. The CDR3 spells CASSPEPGRGNEQFF.

The chain uses TRBV10-3 and TRBJ2-3. This CDR3 is 11 amino acids long. Per the germline V gene, CDR1 is ENHRY and CDR2 is SYGVKD. CDR3 amino acids: CAIGNFGTQYF.

The rearrangement joins TRBV5-1 to TRBJ2-4. This CDR3 has 14 amino acids. Germline lookup yields CDR1 SGHRS and CDR2 YFSETQ. CDR3 region: CASSLDRGWNIQYF.

The chain employs TRBV7-9 and TRBJ1-4. The CDR3 runs to 12 residues. Germline V gene sequence: CDR1 SEHNR, CDR2 FQNEAQ (reference sequence). The CDR3 is CASSLDRLELFF.

The CDR3 sequence: CSVDAKSETQYF. The chain joins TRBV29-1 to TRBJ2-5. The CDR3 is made up of 12 amino acids. Germline CDR1 and CDR2: SQVTM and ANQGSEA.

The chain uses TRBV6-1 and TRBJ2-1; TCRdb's D call of TRBD2 is untestable without DNA. Per germline, CDR1 MNHNS and CDR2 SASEGT. CDR3 size: 15 residues. This chain's CDR3 is CASSRPGLADNEQFF.

The CDR3 reads CASSQLSGREETQYF. The J gene is TRBJ2-5, the V gene TRBV4-2; there is no DNA to check the TCRdb D call of TRBD2. Germline CDR1 LGHNA, CDR2 YNFKEQ. The CDR3 extends over 15 amino acids.

V gene TRBV11-2 combines with J gene TRBJ2-5; TCRdb picks TRBD1, but there is no DNA to check that call. The CDR3 length is 15 residues. In germline, CDR1 is SGHAT, CDR2 FQNNGV. The CDR3 here is CASSPTGGETETQYF.

V and J are TRBV28 and TRBJ2-5; TCRdb designates TRBD1, a call that cannot be tested without DNA. The germline CDR1 and CDR2 sequences are MDHEN and SYDVKM. The CDR3 is 16 residues long. The CDR3 sequence: CASSSQNRGGKETQYF.

This sequence joins TRBV12-3 or TRBV12-4 and TRBJ2-5; TCRdb names TRBD2, which stays unverified in the absence of DNA. There are 15 residues in the CDR3. This chain's CDR3 is CASSVLAGQQETQYF.

The chain couples TRBV7-2 to TRBJ2-7. This CDR3 contains 14 residues. From germline, CDR1 is SGHTA and CDR2 FQGNSA. The CDR3 loop is CASTNEVSLYEQYF.